Listed here is a single T cell receptor (beta chain). It lacks a known antigen. The record has no base qualities; no much larger clone is one base away. V and J are trimmed by 6 bases and 4 bases, and the gene matches miss 10 bases of the junction. For CDR1 and CDR2, the germline V gene (reference sequence) lists LNHNV and YYDKDF. CDR3 length: 16 amino acids, cysteine to phenylalanine. Just the 48-base CDR3 DNA is kept, in frame starting at base 1. TCR beta libraries were generated from genomic DNA with the immunoSEQ kit, following the manufacturer's recommendations. Library preparation used a first multiplex PCR with proprietary primers, then a second PCR adding unique barcodes, with bead cleanups after each round. Each sample batch included a kit-provided positive control reaction and a negative control reaction. The final libraries underwent checking on an Agilent 4200 TapeStation D1000 ScreenTape, volumetric pooling, and quantification by qPCR. An Illumina NextSeq500 fitted with a MidOutput 150-cycle cartridge performed the sequencing, running 156 Read1 cycles and 15 Index1 cycles with the kit's custom primers. The pooled library was loaded at 0.75 to 1 pM with an approximately 22% PhiX control spike-in. The published analysis was carried out like this. Vendor-processed data were analyzed in R, and a clonotype was defined as all T cells sharing the same CDR3 nucleotide sequence. In the clone abundance analyses, frequencies were normalized to the 10,000 most abundant clones in each sample. Public T cell clones, which averaged fewer than five per sample, were excluded before analysis. A difference in abundance of at least 32-fold between compartments was used to define tumor-enriched and baseline blood-enriched clonotypes. A beta-binomial differential abundance model was used to identify clonotypes that expanded or contracted between blood time points. The Baroni-Urbani and Buser coefficient was used to measure tumor-blood repertoire similarity, and groups were compared with two-tailed Wilcoxon tests in R. TCRdb provides this immuneACCESS table in a form limited to in-frame rearrangements. Some clones are lacking; in checked studies, under half of them reflect an unresolved V gene, and why the rest are absent is not known. The V and J calls and clone size were taken over from that table, and D and trimming were inferred from the DNA. In all, the sample holds about 130,000 clones, and 88% of those were seen once. The biggest ten clones account for approximately 6% of the sample.

The sample's time point label is to be understood as: blood 2 weeks post-SBRT. Read against the paper, the sample's treatment or condition label means: 15 Gy SBRT to primary tumor, nephrectomy 4 weeks later. Serial peripheral blood from radiation-treated patients was sampled at baseline, 2 weeks and 4 weeks after SBRT to track tumor-enriched clonotypes. All patients had renal cell carcinoma with clear cell pathology. The QIAamp DNA Blood Mini Kit (Qiagen) was used to prepare genomic DNA for TCR sequencing. The analyses included just those samples that passed every quality control check. The record originates from a study of radiation and T cells in renal cell carcinoma (dated by TCRdb to about 2020). Context from the whole study: The samples were drawn from a clinical trial, where primary renal cell carcinomas were treated with 15 Gy of stereotactic body radiation therapy and then removed by nephrectomy 4 weeks afterward. In total, 53 samples, comprising around 26 tumors and about 27 peripheral blood samples, were subjected to TCR beta sequencing. A total of over 4 million unique CDR3 nucleotide sequences, encoding 2.8 million or so unique CDR3 amino acid sequences, were found across all 50 or so samples.

The paper's findings and limits, for the study overall: An increase in top tumor clonotypes in blood was observed from baseline to 2 weeks post-radiation, followed by contraction by 4 weeks, which was taken to suggest transient expansion of tumor-resident clones. The single-armed trial design could not address effects of radiation dose or scheduling on the TCR repertoire. Because pretreatment tumor biopsies were not available, the baseline intratumoral presence of clonotypes could not be determined. Changes in the blood repertoire were not tracked past 4 weeks after treatment.

The specimen comprised blood, sampled from a patient whose treatment included radiotherapy and nephrectomy. The sequence came from a woman between 65 and 79 years old with renal cell carcinoma. This sequence uses TRBV15 and TRBJ1-1; 11 bases in the middle match TRBD1. The bases are TGTGCCACCAGTCGGAACCCCGGGACAGGGGGCACTGAAGCTTTCTTT. This sequence encodes CATSRNPGTGGTEAFF.